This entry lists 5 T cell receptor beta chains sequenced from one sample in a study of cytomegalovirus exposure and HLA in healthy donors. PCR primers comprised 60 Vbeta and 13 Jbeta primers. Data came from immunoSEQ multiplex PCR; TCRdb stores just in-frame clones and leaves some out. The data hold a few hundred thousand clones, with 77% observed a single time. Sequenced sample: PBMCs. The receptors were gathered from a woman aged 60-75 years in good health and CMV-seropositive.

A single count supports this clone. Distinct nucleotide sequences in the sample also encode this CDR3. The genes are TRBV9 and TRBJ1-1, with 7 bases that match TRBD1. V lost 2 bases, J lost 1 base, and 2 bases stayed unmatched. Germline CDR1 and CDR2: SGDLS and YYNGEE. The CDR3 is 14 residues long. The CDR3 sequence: CASSVTGANTEAFF. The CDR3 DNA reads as TGTGCCAGCAGCGTTACAGGGGCGAACACTGAAGCTTTCTTT.

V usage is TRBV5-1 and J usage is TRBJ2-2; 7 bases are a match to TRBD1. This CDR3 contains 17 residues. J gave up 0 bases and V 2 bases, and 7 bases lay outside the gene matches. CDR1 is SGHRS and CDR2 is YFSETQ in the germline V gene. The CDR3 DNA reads TGCGCCAGCAGCTTCGGACAGGCTATCGCGAACACCGGGGAGCTGTTTTTT. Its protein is CASSFGQAIANTGELFF.

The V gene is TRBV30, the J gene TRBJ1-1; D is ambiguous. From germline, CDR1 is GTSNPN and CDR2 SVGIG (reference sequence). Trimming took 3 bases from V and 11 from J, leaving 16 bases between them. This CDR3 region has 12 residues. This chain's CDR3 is CAWRTSGGEAFF. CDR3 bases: TGTGCCTGGAGGACGTCAGGCGGGGAGGCTTTCTTT. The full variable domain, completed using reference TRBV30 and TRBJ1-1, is SQTIHQWPATLVQPVGSPLSLECTVEGTSNPNLYWYRQAAGRGLQLLFYSVGIGQISSEVPQNLSASRPQDRQFILSSKKLLLSDSGFYLCAWRTSGGEAFFGQGTRLTVV.

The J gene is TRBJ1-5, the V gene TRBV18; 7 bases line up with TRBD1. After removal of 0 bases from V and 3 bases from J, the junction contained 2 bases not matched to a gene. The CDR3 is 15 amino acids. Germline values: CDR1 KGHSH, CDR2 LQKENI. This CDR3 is CASSPPGQNNQPQHF. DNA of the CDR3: TGTGCCAGCTCACCACCGGGACAGAACAATCAGCCCCAGCATTTT.

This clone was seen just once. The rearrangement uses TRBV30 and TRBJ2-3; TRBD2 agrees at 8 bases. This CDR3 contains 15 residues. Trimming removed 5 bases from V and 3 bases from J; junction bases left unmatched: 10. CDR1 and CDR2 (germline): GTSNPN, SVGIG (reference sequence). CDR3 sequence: CAWGGGPGGTDTQYF. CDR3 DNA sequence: TGTGCCTGGGGCGGGGGGCCCGGGGGTACAGATACGCAGTATTTT.